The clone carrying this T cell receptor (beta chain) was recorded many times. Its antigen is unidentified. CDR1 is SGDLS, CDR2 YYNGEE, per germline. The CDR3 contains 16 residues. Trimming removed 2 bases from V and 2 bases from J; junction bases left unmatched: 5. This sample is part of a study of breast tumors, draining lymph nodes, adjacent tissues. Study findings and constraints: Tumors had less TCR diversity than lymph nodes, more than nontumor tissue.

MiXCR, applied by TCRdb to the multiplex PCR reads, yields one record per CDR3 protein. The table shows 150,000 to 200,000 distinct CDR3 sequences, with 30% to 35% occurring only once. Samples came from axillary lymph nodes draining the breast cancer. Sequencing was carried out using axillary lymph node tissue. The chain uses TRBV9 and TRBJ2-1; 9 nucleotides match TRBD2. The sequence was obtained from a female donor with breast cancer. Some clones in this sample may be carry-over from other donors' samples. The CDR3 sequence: CASSVRLAATYNEQFF. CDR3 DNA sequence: TGTGCCAGCAGCGTCCGACTAGCGGCAACCTACAATGAGCAGTTCTTC.